Listed here are 5 T cell receptor beta chains from one sample, sequenced in a study of T cell responses to AZD1222 COVID-19 vaccine. The repertoire was sequenced with immunoSEQ multiplex PCR; TCRdb's copy has only in-frame clones and lacks some. The data contain roughly 87,000 clones, roughly 90% of them singletons. Sequencing was performed on peripheral blood, taken 28 days after the second AZD1222 dose. All receptors derive from an adult who received the AZD1222 COVID-19 vaccine.

DNA for the CDR3: TGTGCCAGCAGCCCCGGGGGGGGATCGGCGAACACCGGGGAGCTGTTTTTT. It codes for CASSPGGGSANTGELFF. The chain carries TRBV16 and TRBJ2-2; TRBD2 aligns across 8 bases. This CDR3 contains 17 residues. The ends lost 4 bases at V and 0 bases at J; junction bases unmatched: 7. The germline V gene encodes CDR1 KGHSY and CDR2 FQNENV.

The chain employs TRBV19 and TRBJ1-1; D uncertain. Germline V gene sequence: CDR1 LNHDA, CDR2 SQIVND (reference sequence). V was cut by 3 bases and J by 8 bases, with 10 bases left in between. The CDR3 is 12 amino acids. CDR3 region: CASSIFGAEAFF. For the CDR3, the DNA is TGTGCCAGTAGTATCTTCGGTGCGGAAGCTTTCTTT.

The chain combines TRBV10-3 with TRBJ1-3, with 9 nucleotides matching TRBD1. Germline assignment: CDR1 ENHRY and CDR2 SYGVKD. The CDR3 spans 14 residues. V dropped 10 bases and J dropped 2; count of bases not matched to a gene: 6. The CDR3 sequence: CATATGGTGNTIYF. DNA for the CDR3: TGTGCCACAGCTACAGGGGGCACTGGAAACACCATATATTTT.

The rearrangement uses TRBV4-2 and TRBJ1-2; D might be TRBD1 (5 bases). V lost 0 bases to trimming and J lost 4 bases, with 12 bases between them. Germline values: CDR1 LGHNA, CDR2 YNFKEQ. The length of the CDR3 is 15 residues. CDR3 region: CASSQDGQGSYGYTF. Written as DNA, the CDR3 is TGTGCCAGCAGCCAAGATGGGCAGGGAAGCTATGGCTACACCTTC.

The chain carries TRBV7-9 and TRBJ1-5, with 8 bases aligning to TRBD1. The germline gives CDR1 SEHNR, CDR2 FQNEAQ (reference sequence). J lost 4 bases, V lost 4 bases, and 3 bases had no gene match. This CDR3 is 14 amino acids long. The CDR3, as DNA: TGTGCCAGCAGCTACGGGACAGGAAATCAGCCCCAGCATTTT. It encodes CASSYGTGNQPQHF.